Below, one T cell receptor (beta chain) is given with its context. This entry belongs to a study of blood T cell repertoires in COVID-19. Across the study: The United States, Italy and Spain supplied acute and convalescent COVID-19 samples. Nucleic acid was either cDNA or gDNA, and it came from T cells, B-cell-depleted T cells, or PBMCs.

Which cohort a participant joined came from the clinical history participants gave. Germline V CDR1 and CDR2: SGHTA, FQGNSA. The junction had 10 bases not matched to a gene; V was cut back by 5 bases and J by 5 bases. This CDR3 has 16 residues. Per the original data handling: From reference gene primer amplification, estimates of nucleated cell counts were derived. The assay was immunoSEQ multiplex PCR, and TCRdb's table has in-frame clones only and misses some. D and trimming were read from the DNA, whereas the V and J calls and clone size are those reported in that table. Of roughly 210,000 clones in the sample, around 86% were seen once.

This rearrangement joins TRBV7-2 to TRBJ2-1; TRBD1 agrees at 9 bases. Source material: PBMCs or T cells enriched from blood (not recorded which). The clonotype was recovered from a man under 40 in a cohort exposed to, infected with or recovered from COVID-19 (not recorded which). In DNA form, the CDR3 reads TGTGCCAGCAGCCAAGGGACAGGGAGGAACCACAATGAGCAGTTCTTC. It yields the protein CASSQGTGRNHNEQFF.